This TCR beta chain was profiled in a study of cytomegalovirus exposure and HLA in healthy donors. Whole-study results and caveats: Based on reports, TCR beta sequences accurately predicted HLA-A and HLA-B alleles for most subjects. Some V segments, TRBV6-2 and TRBV6-3 among them, were indistinguishable and were therefore excluded. Immune exposure data for these donors was limited to CMV serostatus. Further analysis, carried out later, found HLA-associated TCR beta chains more clonally expanded than equally common other chains.

Concerning this clone: Its antigen is not identified.

Germline CDR1 SQVTM, CDR2 ANQGSEA. CDR3 size: 13 residues. J was trimmed by 8 bases and V by 6 bases; bases with no gene match: 7. Both 60 Vbeta primers and 13 Jbeta primers went into the PCR. Assay: immunoSEQ multiplex PCR; the TCRdb copy retains only in-frame clones and omits some. This table has around 91,000 clones, roughly 83% appearing once. The TCR comes from a man in his late teens or twenties in good health and CMV-seronegative. V usage is TRBV29-1 and J usage is TRBJ1-4, with 9 bases identical to TRBD1. Sequenced: PBMCs. The CDR3 bases are TGCAGCGTGTTGGACAGGGGCCGGGAAAAACTGTTTTTT. Its protein product is CSVLDRGREKLFF.